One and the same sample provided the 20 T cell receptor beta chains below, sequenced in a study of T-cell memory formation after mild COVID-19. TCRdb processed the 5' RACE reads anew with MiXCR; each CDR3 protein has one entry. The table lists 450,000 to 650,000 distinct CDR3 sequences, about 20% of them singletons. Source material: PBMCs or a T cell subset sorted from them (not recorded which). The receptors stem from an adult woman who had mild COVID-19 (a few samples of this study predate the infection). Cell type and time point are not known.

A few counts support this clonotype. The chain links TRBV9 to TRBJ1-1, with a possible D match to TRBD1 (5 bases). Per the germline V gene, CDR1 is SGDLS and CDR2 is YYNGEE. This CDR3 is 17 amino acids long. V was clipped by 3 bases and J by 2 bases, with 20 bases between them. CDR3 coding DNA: TGTGCCAGCAGCGCGTCAGGACCTGCGGGACCCAACACTGAAGCTTTCTTT. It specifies CASSASGPAGPNTEAFF.

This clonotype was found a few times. The CDR3 region is CASTDRGDTEAFF. CDR3 DNA sequence: TGTGCCAGCACCGACAGGGGTGACACTGAAGCTTTCTTT. This chain joins TRBV12-3 or TRBV12-4 and TRBJ1-1, with TRBD1 matching 8 bases. The V segment lost 7 bases and the J segment 3 bases; nucleotides outside the gene matches: 4. CDR3 length: 13 amino acids.

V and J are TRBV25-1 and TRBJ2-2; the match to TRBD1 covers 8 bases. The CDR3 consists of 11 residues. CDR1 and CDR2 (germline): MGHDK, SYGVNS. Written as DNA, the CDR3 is TGTGTCAGGGGGCAGGTCGGGGAGCTGTTTTTT. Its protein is CVRGQVGELFF. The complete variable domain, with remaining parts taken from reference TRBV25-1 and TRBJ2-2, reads EADIYQTPRYLVIGTGKKITLECSQTMGHDKMYWYQQDPGMELHLIHYSYGVNSTEKGDLSSESTVSRIRTEHFPLTLESARPSHTSQYLCVRGQVGELFFGEGSRLTVL.

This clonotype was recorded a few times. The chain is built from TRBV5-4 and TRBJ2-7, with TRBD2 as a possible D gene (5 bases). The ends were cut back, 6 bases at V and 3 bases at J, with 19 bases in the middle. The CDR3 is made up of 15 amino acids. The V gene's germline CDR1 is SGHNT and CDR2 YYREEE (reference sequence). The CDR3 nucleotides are TGTGCCAGCAACAAACCTGGGAACCGGGACTACGAGCAGTACTTC. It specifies CASNKPGNRDYEQYF.

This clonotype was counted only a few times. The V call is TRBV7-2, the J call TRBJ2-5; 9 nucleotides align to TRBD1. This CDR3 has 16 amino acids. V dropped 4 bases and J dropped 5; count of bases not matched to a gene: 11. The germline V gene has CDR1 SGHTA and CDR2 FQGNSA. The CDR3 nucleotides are TGTGCCAGCAGCTATCCAACAGGGGGCTTTACGGAGACCCAGTACTTC. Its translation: CASSYPTGGFTETQYF.

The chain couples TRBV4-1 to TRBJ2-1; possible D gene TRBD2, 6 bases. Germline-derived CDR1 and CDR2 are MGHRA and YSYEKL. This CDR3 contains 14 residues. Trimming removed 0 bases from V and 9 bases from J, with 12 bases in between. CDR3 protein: CASSQEPGRGEQFF. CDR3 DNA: TGCGCCAGCAGCCAAGAACCTGGGCGGGGTGAGCAGTTCTTC.

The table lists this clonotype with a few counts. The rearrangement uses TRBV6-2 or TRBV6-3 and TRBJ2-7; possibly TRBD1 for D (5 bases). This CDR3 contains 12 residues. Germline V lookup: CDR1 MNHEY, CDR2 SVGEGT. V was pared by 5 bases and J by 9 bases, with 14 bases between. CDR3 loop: CASSDAGFGQYF. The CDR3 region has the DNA TGTGCCAGCAGTGACGCAGGGTTCGGGCAGTACTTC.

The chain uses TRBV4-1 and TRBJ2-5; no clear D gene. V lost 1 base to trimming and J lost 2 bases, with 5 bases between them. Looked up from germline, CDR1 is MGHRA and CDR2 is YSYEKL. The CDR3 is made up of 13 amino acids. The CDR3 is CASSQALQETQYF. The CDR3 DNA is TGCGCCAGCAGCCAAGCATTACAAGAGACCCAGTACTTC.

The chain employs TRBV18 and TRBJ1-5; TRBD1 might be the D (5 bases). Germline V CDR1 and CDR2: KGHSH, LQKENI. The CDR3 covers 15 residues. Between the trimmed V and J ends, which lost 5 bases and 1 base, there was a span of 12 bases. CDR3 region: CASSRGTPSNQPQHF. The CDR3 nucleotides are TGTGCCAGCTCAAGAGGGACTCCCAGCAATCAGCCCCAGCATTTT.

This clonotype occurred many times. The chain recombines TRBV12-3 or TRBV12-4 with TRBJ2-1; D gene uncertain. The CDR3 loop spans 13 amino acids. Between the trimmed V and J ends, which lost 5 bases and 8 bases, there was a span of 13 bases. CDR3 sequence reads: CASSHTGRDEQFF. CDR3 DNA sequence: TGTGCCAGCAGTCACACGGGTAGGGATGAGCAGTTCTTC.

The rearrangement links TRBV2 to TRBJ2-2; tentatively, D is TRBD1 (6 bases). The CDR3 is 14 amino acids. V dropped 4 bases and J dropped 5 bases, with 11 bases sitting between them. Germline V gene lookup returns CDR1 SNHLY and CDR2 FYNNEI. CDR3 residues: CASSVGGWTGELFF. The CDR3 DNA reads TGTGCCAGCAGTGTAGGGGGTTGGACCGGGGAGCTGTTTTTT.

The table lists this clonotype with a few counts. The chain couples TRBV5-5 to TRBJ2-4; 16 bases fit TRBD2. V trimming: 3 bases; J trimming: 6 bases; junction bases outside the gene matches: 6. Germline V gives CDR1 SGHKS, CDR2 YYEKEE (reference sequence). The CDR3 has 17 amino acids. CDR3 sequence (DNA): TGTGCCAGCAGCTGGGGACTAGCGGGAGGGCTAGGAAACATTCAGTACTTC. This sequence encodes CASSWGLAGGLGNIQYF.

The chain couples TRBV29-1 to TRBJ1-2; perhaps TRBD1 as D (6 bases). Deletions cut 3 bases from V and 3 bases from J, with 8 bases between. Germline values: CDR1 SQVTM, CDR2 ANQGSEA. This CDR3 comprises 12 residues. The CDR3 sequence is CSVESGDYGYTF. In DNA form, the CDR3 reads TGCAGCGTTGAGTCAGGGGACTATGGCTACACCTTC.

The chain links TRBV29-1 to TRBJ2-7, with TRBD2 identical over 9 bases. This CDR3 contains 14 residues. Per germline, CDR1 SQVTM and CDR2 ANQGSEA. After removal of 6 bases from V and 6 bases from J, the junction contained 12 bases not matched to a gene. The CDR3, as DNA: TGCAGCGTCGCCGTTAATAGCGGGAGATCCGAGCAGTACTTC. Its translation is CSVAVNSGRSEQYF.

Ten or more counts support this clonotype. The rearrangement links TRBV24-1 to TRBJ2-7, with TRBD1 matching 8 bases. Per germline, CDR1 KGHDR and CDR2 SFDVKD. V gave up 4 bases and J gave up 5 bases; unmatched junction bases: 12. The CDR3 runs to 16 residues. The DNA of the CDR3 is TGTGCCACCAGTGAGCCTCCCGGACAGGGAACGGACGAGCAGTACTTC. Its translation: CATSEPPGQGTDEQYF.

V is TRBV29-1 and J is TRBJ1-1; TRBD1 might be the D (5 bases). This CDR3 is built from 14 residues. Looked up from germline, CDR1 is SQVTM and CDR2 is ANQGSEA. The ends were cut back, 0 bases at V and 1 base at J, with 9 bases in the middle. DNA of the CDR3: TGCAGCGTTGAAGAGGGGGGGACGAACACTGAAGCTTTCTTT. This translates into CSVEEGGTNTEAFF.

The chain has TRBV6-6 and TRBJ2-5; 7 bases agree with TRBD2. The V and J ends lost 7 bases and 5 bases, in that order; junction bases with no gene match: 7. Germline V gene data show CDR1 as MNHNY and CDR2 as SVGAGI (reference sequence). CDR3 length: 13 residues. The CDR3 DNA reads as TGTGCCAGCATGTCGTACGGGGGGGAGACCCAGTACTTC. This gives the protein CASMSYGGETQYF.

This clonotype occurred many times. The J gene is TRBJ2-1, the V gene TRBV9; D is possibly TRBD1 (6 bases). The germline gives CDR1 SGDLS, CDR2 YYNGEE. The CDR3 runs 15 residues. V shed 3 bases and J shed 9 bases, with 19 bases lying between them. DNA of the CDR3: TGTGCCAGCAGCGCCCACAGGGTCGGCTCCAGTGAGCAGTTCTTC. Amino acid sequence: CASSAHRVGSSEQFF.

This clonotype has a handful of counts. The CDR3 coding sequence is TGTGCCAGCAGTTTGAACGGACTAGCGGGACTGACGCAGTTCTTC. Residues: CASSLNGLAGLTQFF. The V and J genes are TRBV12-3 or TRBV12-4 and TRBJ2-1, with 12 nucleotides matching TRBD2. The CDR3 is 15 residues long. The junction had 9 bases not matched to a gene; V was cut back by 3 bases and J by 12 bases.

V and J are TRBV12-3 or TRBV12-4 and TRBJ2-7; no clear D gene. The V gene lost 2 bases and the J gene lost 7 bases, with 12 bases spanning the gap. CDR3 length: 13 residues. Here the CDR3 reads CASSLLAFWEQYF. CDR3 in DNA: TGTGCCAGCAGTTTACTCGCCTTTTGGGAGCAGTACTTC.